The T cell receptor (beta chain) under discussion was sequenced for a study of T cell responses to AZD1222 COVID-19 vaccine. Broader study findings: Across spike, vaccine-associated CD4 TCRs were found, dominant at 160-218 and 743-854. Among spike-specific TCRs, nearly half reportedly target unmutated variant regions. Just 5 to 7 AZD1222 recipients were seropositive at baseline. Among the donors, most were white British and more were female, and clonal diversity was possibly underestimated.

The protocol was immunoSEQ multiplex PCR, while the TCRdb copy is restricted to in-frame clones and leaves out a portion. The sample yields around 74,000 clones, 92% seen once. Looked up from germline, CDR1 is SGHVS and CDR2 is FNYEAQ. This CDR3 contains 15 residues. The V and J ends lost 1 base and 7 bases, in that order; junction bases with no gene match: 5. About this clone: What it binds is unknown.

The sample in question was peripheral blood, obtained on day 0 of MenACWY control vaccination. The sequence was collected from an adult in good health. This chain connects TRBV7-6 to TRBJ2-2, with 8 bases fitting TRBD2. The DNA of the CDR3 is TGTGCCAGCAGCTTAGAGGTGCTAGCGGGCGGGGAGCTGTTTTTT. Its translation is CASSLEVLAGGELFF.